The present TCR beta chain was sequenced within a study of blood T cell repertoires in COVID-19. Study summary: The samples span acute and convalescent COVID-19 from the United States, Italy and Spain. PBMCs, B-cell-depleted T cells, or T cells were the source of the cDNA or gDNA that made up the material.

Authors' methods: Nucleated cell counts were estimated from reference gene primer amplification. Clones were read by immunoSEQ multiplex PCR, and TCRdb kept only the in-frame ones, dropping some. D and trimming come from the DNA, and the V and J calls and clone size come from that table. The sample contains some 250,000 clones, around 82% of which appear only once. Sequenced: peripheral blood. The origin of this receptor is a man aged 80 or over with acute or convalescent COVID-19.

The CDR3 DNA sequence: TGTGCCAGCAGCCAGACGTCCCCTAGCGCTGAGCAGTTCTTC. It specifies CASSQTSPSAEQFF. The chain joins TRBV5-5 to TRBJ2-1, with a weak D call TRBD2 (6 bases). This CDR3 is built from 14 residues. Trimming took 4 bases from V and 9 from J, leaving 17 bases between them. Per germline, CDR1 SGHKS and CDR2 YYEKEE (reference sequence).